Listed below are T cell receptor beta chains from one sample, sequenced in a study of T cell repertoires in ileal Crohn's disease. The protocol was immunoSEQ multiplex PCR, while the TCRdb copy is restricted to in-frame clones and leaves out a portion. The sample contains under 2,000 clones, approximately 90% of which appear only once. The sequenced sample consisted of ileal tissue. All receptors derive from an adult with Crohn's disease. Each CDR3 is given with its conserved first and last residue. A D gene is named only where the DNA matches it firmly. For some rows the clone size is stated as once, few or many, or as a class when expanded; others skip it.

-,TRBV30,-,TRBJ2-2,TGTGCCTGGAGACAGGGAATTACCGGGGAGCTGTTTTTT,CAWRQGITGELFF
-,TRBV2,-,TRBJ2-2,TGTGCCAGCAGTGTCAGTTCGGGGATCACCGGGGAGCTGTTTTTT,CASSVSSGITGELFF
-,TRBV7-9,-,TRBJ2-4,TGTGCCAGCAGCGCTAGGGACCAAAACAACATTCAGTACTTC,CASSARDQNNIQYF
-,TRBV18,-,TRBJ2-3,TGTGCCAGCTCACCCCCCCAAGCGGATACGCAGTATTTT,CASSPPQADTQYF
-,TRBV6-1,TRBD2,TRBJ2-5,TGTGCCGGCAGTGAGATGATAGCGGGAGGGGCCCAAGAGACCCAGTACTTC,CAGSEMIAGGAQETQYF
-,TRBV19,TRBD1,TRBJ1-4,TGTGCCAGTAGTGACCGGACAGGCGTCCATGAAAAACTGTTTTTT,CASSDRTGVHEKLFF
-,TRBV28,-,TRBJ2-2,TGTGCCAGCGCGAGTACAGGGATGGGCGCCGGGGAGCTGTTTTTT,CASASTGMGAGELFF
-,TRBV13,TRBD1,TRBJ1-4,TGTGCCAGCAGCTCCTCCTCGGGGACAGGGGCGTTTGGTGAAAAACTGTTTTTT,CASSSSSGTGAFGEKLFF
-,TRBV30,-,TRBJ1-1,TGTGCCTGGACCCCTGGGGGGAACACTGAAGCTTTCTTT,CAWTPGGNTEAFF
-,TRBV9,-,TRBJ2-2,TGTGCCAGCAGCTCCCGGGGGTACACCGGGGAGCTGTTTTTT,CASSSRGYTGELFF
-,TRBV11-2,-,TRBJ2-3,TGTGCCAGCAGCTCAGGTAGTCGGGATACGCAGTATTTT,CASSSGSRDTQYF
-,TRBV6-5,-,TRBJ2-1,TGTGCCAGCAGTACGCAGAACCAGCAGTTCTTC,CASSTQNQQFF
once,TRBV9,-,TRBJ1-1,TGTGCCAGCAGCGTAGAGGGGCGGACTGAAGCTTTCTTT,CASSVEGRTEAFF
-,TRBV19,-,TRBJ2-1,TGTGCCAGTAGTTTCTACAACAATGAGCAGTTCTTC,CASSFYNNEQFF
-,TRBV15,TRBD2,TRBJ2-3,TGTGCCACCAGCAAGGGACTAGCGGGGGTGGATACGCAGTATTTT,CATSKGLAGVDTQYF
-,TRBV19,TRBD1,TRBJ1-5,TGTGCCAGTAGCCCCCAGGGGGCGGGTCAGCCCCAGCATTTT,CASSPQGAGQPQHF
once,TRBV19,-,TRBJ2-1,TGTGCCAGTAGTCATGCAAGCTTAAACAATGAGCAGTTCTTC,CASSHASLNNEQFF
-,TRBV14,-,TRBJ2-1,TGTGCCAGCAGCCAAGATTACGGACGGTGGTCCAATGAGCAGTTCTTC,CASSQDYGRWSNEQFF
-,TRBV4-1,-,TRBJ1-6,TGCGCCAGCAGCCAAGCAGTCAATAGCTATAATTCACCCCTCCACTTT,CASSQAVNSYNSPLHF
-,TRBV7-3,-,TRBJ1-2,TGTGCCAGCAGCTTACAGGGTGGCTACACCTTC,CASSLQGGYTF
-,TRBV7-9,TRBD1,TRBJ2-1,TGTGCCGCCGGACAGGGGGCGTTCGGTTACAATGAGCAGTTCTTC,CAAGQGAFGYNEQFF
few,TRBV19,-,TRBJ1-2,TGTGCCAGTAGTATATCGGGAGGAGTGGGCTACACCTTC,CASSISGGVGYTF
-,TRBV7-3,-,TRBJ2-1,TGTGCCAGCAGAAACTCAGGGGTATACAATGAGCAGTTCTTC,CASRNSGVYNEQFF
-,TRBV5-1,TRBD2,TRBJ2-1,TGCGCCAGCAGCTTGGCTCGGGGGGGCCCCGATGAGCAGTTCTTC,CASSLARGGPDEQFF
-,TRBV7-8,-,TRBJ1-1,TGTGCCAGCAGCTTAGCGCTTGGGAGAGAAGCTTTCTTT,CASSLALGREAFF
-,TRBV5-4,TRBD1,TRBJ1-2,TGTGCCAGCAGCCCACGGGACAGGGATAGTTATGGCTACACCTTC,CASSPRDRDSYGYTF